The T cell receptor (beta chain) under discussion was sequenced for a study of glioma-infiltrating T cells after dendritic cell vaccination. Across the study: Dendritic cells derived from monocytes and pulsed with autologous tumor lysate formed the vaccine.

The CDR3 extends over 14 amino acids. Trimming removed 1 base at V and 7 bases at J, with 11 bases between. Germline CDR1 SGHAT, CDR2 FQNNGV. Some clones are missing from TCRdb's copy, which holds only in-frame ones; the method was immunoSEQ multiplex PCR. The table lists about 82,000 clones, 70% to 90% of them singletons, with under 4% in the top ten. The material sequenced was blood, taken before dendritic cell vaccination. The TCR originated in a human donor with glioblastoma. The chain uses TRBV11-2 and TRBJ1-5; the D gene is possibly TRBD1 (6 bases). CDR3 DNA: TGTGCCAGCAGCTTAGGGCAGGGACAACAGCCCCAGCATTTT. The encoded protein is CASSLGQGQQPQHF.